The 24 T cell receptor beta chains given below trace back to one sample, sequenced in a study of low-dose radiotherapy and immunotherapy resistance in tumors. Alpha and beta chains were covered, as first-strand cDNA relied on TRAV- and TRBV-specific primers. TCR amplification used 20 PCR cycles, a constant-region primer and a V-primer adapter. TCRdb re-derived calls from the reads in MiXCR, one entry per CDR3 protein. The table has tens of thousands of distinct CDR3 sequences, roughly a sixth seen once. As to time point: before trial treatment. Here the sequenced sample was PBMCs, taken before treatment. These receptors all come from a male donor with prostate cancer.

This clonotype was found many times. V gene TRBV6-6 combines with J gene TRBJ1-5, with D perhaps TRBD1 (5 bases). Germline values: CDR1 MNHNY, CDR2 SVGAGI (reference sequence). The CDR3 is 17 residues long. The V and J ends lost 0 bases and 3 bases respectively, with 15 bases between them. CDR3 in DNA: TGTGCCAGCAGTTACTCGAATGGGGCAGACGTCAATCAGCCCCAGCATTTT. This codes for CASSYSNGADVNQPQHF.

V usage is TRBV30 and J usage is TRBJ2-5; 9 bases align to TRBD1. The junction had 2 bases not matched to a gene; V was cut back by 5 bases and J by 4 bases. This CDR3 region has 12 residues. Per the germline V gene, CDR1 is GTSNPN and CDR2 is SVGIG (reference sequence). As DNA, the CDR3 is TGTGCCTGGCGGGACAGGGTAGAGACCCAGTACTTC. Encoded protein: CAWRDRVETQYF.

This clonotype was seen many times. The chain combines TRBV18 with TRBJ1-2, with 7 bases identical to TRBD1. V gave up 0 bases and J gave up 7 bases; unmatched junction bases: 14. There are 17 residues in the CDR3. Per germline, CDR1 KGHSH and CDR2 LQKENI. CDR3 residues: CASSPPASQGQSGGYTF. CDR3 bases: TGTGCCAGCTCACCACCCGCCTCCCAGGGACAGTCTGGTGGCTACACCTTC.

This clonotype has only a few counts. This rearrangement joins TRBV4-1 to TRBJ1-6, with a possible D match to TRBD1 (6 bases). V lost 0 bases to trimming and J lost 2 bases, with 14 bases between them. The CDR3 spans 18 residues. Germline V gene lookup returns CDR1 MGHRA and CDR2 YSYEKL. The CDR3 nucleotides read TGCGCCAGCAGCCAAGAGGGGGGGCACCGTACCTATAATTCACCCCTCCACTTT. Translation gives CASSQEGGHRTYNSPLHF.

The table lists this clonotype with a count of one. The rearrangement joins TRBV13 to TRBJ2-5, with 12 bases identical to TRBD1. The V and J ends lost 4 bases and 5 bases, in that order; junction bases with no gene match: 5. Germline V gene data show CDR1 as PRHDT and CDR2 as FYEKMQ (reference sequence). The length of the CDR3 is 15 residues. This CDR3 is CASSYWDRGPETQYF. CDR3 coding DNA: TGTGCCAGCAGCTACTGGGACAGGGGGCCGGAGACCCAGTACTTC.

The J gene is TRBJ1-1, the V gene TRBV4-2; TRBD1 aligns across 7 bases. The CDR3 extends over 16 amino acids. Germline V gene lookup returns CDR1 LGHNA and CDR2 YNFKEQ. Trimming removed 1 base from V and 3 bases from J; junction bases left unmatched: 8. CDR3 protein: CASSQALTGEHTEAFF. CDR3 DNA sequence: TGTGCCAGCAGCCAAGCCTTAACAGGGGAGCACACTGAAGCTTTCTTT.

This clonotype was recorded at least ten times. This chain links TRBV12-3 or TRBV12-4 with TRBJ2-7; possible D gene TRBD2, 6 bases. The CDR3 has 14 residues. Trimming cost V 9 bases and J 3 bases, with 18 bases left between them. In DNA, the CDR3 is TGTGCCAGGGCTAATAGCGGTCTCCGCTACGAGCAGTACTTC. Translated: CARANSGLRYEQYF.

This clonotype has a count of ten or more. The J gene is TRBJ1-4, the V gene TRBV20-1, with a weak D call TRBD1 (6 bases). V shed 6 bases and J shed 0 bases, with 14 bases lying between them. In germline, CDR1 is DFQATT, CDR2 SNEGSKA (reference sequence). This CDR3 contains 15 residues. The CDR3 protein is CSATGGLATNEKLFF. Here the CDR3 DNA reads TGCAGTGCGACCGGGGGCTTAGCAACTAATGAAAAACTGTTTTTT.

There are a few counts of this clonotype. The genes are TRBV5-5 and TRBJ1-2; 9 positions match TRBD1. Germline V gives CDR1 SGHKS, CDR2 YYEKEE (reference sequence). The CDR3 totals 15 residues. V trimming: 0 bases; J trimming: 6 bases; junction bases outside the gene matches: 6. The CDR3 coding sequence is TGTGCCAGCAGCTTGGACTACAGGGGGCTCGATGGCTACACCTTC. This sequence encodes CASSLDYRGLDGYTF.

This clonotype has ten or more counts. The chain employs TRBV6-1 and TRBJ2-7, with a possible D match to TRBD1 (6 bases). The CDR3 spans 18 residues. Germline V lookup: CDR1 MNHNS, CDR2 SASEGT. Between the trimmed V and J ends, which lost 0 bases and 1 base, there was a span of 19 bases. The CDR3 DNA reads TGTGCCAGCAGTGAAGCGCTGCCGAGGGGGATCAGATCCTACGAGCAGTACTTC. It codes for CASSEALPRGIRSYEQYF.

This clonotype has a count of ten or more. The genes are TRBV2 and TRBJ2-1; no definite D call. Germline CDR1 is SNHLY and CDR2 is FYNNEI. The CDR3 runs to 13 residues. V was pared by 0 bases and J by 5 bases, with 5 bases between. The CDR3 sequence: CASSEALDNEQFF. The CDR3 DNA reads as TGTGCCAGCAGTGAAGCGCTTGACAATGAGCAGTTCTTC.

This clonotype was counted ten times or more. This rearrangement joins TRBV30 to TRBJ1-1; TRBD1 might be the D (6 bases). V was shortened by 2 bases and J by 4 bases, with 20 bases between the two germline ends. The CDR3 sequence is 16 residues long. Germline V CDR1 and CDR2: GTSNPN, SVGIG (reference sequence). The DNA for the CDR3 is TGTGCCTGGAGTTATGGTCTGGGGGGCTCGATCACTGAAGCTTTCTTT. Its protein product is CAWSYGLGGSITEAFF.

This clonotype was recorded many times. The chain has TRBV25-1 and TRBJ1-2; D perhaps matches TRBD1 (5 bases). The CDR3 loop spans 12 amino acids. In germline, CDR1 is MGHDK, CDR2 SYGVNS. The V gene lost 7 bases and the J gene lost 1 base, with 7 bases spanning the gap. CDR3 protein: CASTDSNYGYTF. DNA for the CDR3: TGTGCCAGCACTGACAGTAACTATGGCTACACCTTC.

This clonotype was picked up a small number of times. The chain is built from TRBV27 and TRBJ2-5; 8 bases align to TRBD1. This CDR3 is built from 13 residues. Germline V gives CDR1 MNHEY, CDR2 SMNVEV (reference sequence). With 5 bases clipped from V and 5 bases from J, the junction kept 4 bases outside the gene matches. DNA for the CDR3: TGTGCCAGCAGTCCGGGACAGGCGGAGACCCAGTACTTC. Translating gives CASSPGQAETQYF.

V usage is TRBV18 and J usage is TRBJ2-7; D is unclear. The length of the CDR3 is 15 residues. V lost 5 bases to trimming and J lost 5 bases, with 19 bases between them. Germline CDR1 KGHSH, CDR2 LQKENI. The CDR3 bases are TGTGCCAGCTCATATTACGAGACAAGTCGGGACGAGCAGTACTTC. Its protein product is CASSYYETSRDEQYF.

This clonotype appeared many times. The chain employs TRBV2 and TRBJ2-2, with D possibly TRBD2 on 6 matching bases. The V end lost 5 bases, the J end lost 6 bases, and 13 bases lay between the germline ends. The germline CDR1 and CDR2 sequences are SNHLY and FYNNEI. The CDR3 contains 14 residues. CDR3 sequence (DNA): TGTGCCAGCAGTCTGCGGGAAGGGGCCGGGGAGCTGTTTTTT. Encoded protein: CASSLREGAGELFF.

The rearrangement links TRBV12-3 or TRBV12-4 to TRBJ2-5; D is unclear. This CDR3 is built from 13 residues. V was pared by 5 bases and J by 13 bases, with 20 bases between. CDR3 DNA sequence: TGTGCCAGCAGTCCGATGCGCCCTGAGGACCCGTACTTC. It yields the protein CASSPMRPEDPYF.

The chain couples TRBV6-5 to TRBJ2-3, with 11 bases aligning to TRBD2. Trimming removed 0 bases from V and 2 bases from J; junction bases left unmatched: 4. The length of the CDR3 is 17 residues. Germline CDR1 MNHEY, CDR2 SVGAGI. CDR3 sequence: CASSYSETSGTTDTQYF. CDR3 nucleotide sequence: TGTGCCAGCAGTTACTCAGAGACTAGCGGGACCACAGATACGCAGTATTTT.

At least ten counts were recorded for this clonotype. The genes are TRBV9 and TRBJ2-2; D unresolved. V was trimmed by 1 base and J by 6 bases, leaving 4 bases between them. The CDR3 totals 12 residues. The germline CDR1 and CDR2 sequences are SGDLS and YYNGEE. As DNA, the CDR3 is TGTGCCAGCAGCGTACGCTCCGGGGAGCTGTTTTTT. Its translation: CASSVRSGELFF.

This clonotype showed up many times. J is TRBJ1-2 and V is TRBV25-1, with 8 nucleotides matching TRBD1. The CDR3 loop spans 12 amino acids. The V segment lost 6 bases and the J segment 7 bases; nucleotides outside the gene matches: 4. Germline CDR1 MGHDK, CDR2 SYGVNS. This chain's CDR3 is CASSGTGVGYTF. In DNA form, the CDR3 reads TGTGCCAGCAGCGGGACAGGCGTTGGCTACACCTTC.

This clonotype was seen at least ten times. The chain combines TRBV2 with TRBJ2-7; either TRBD1 or TRBD2 may supply D (5 bases each). Germline lookup yields CDR1 SNHLY and CDR2 FYNNEI. This CDR3 is 14 amino acids long. V shed 3 bases and J shed 2 bases, with 11 bases lying between them. This CDR3 reads CASSDDWGTYEQYF. The DNA of the CDR3 is TGTGCCAGCAGTGATGATTGGGGGACCTACGAGCAGTACTTC.

This clonotype has a count of ten or more. The chain employs TRBV7-8 and TRBJ1-1, with D perhaps TRBD1 (5 bases). This CDR3 has 15 residues. Germline assignment: CDR1 SGHVS and CDR2 FQNEAQ. Trimming left V 1 base short and J 4 bases short, with 13 bases between. The chain's CDR3 is CASSLVAAGGTEAFF. CDR3 in DNA: TGTGCCAGCAGCTTAGTAGCCGCCGGGGGCACTGAAGCTTTCTTT.

This clonotype was picked up many times. The chain carries TRBV19 and TRBJ2-1; 8 nucleotides line up with TRBD2. V gave up 6 bases and J gave up 4 bases; unmatched junction bases: 5. In germline, CDR1 is LNHDA, CDR2 SQIVND (reference sequence). The length of the CDR3 is 14 residues. This CDR3 is CASSAGLGYNEQFF. In DNA, the CDR3 is TGTGCCAGTAGCGCGGGACTAGGGTACAATGAGCAGTTCTTC.

There are a few counts of this clonotype. The genes are TRBV6-8 and TRBJ2-1, with D perhaps TRBD2 (5 bases). The germline CDR1 and CDR2 sequences are MNHGY and SAAAGT. The CDR3 is 13 residues long. V was clipped by 2 bases and J by 5 bases, with 7 bases between them. This chain's CDR3 is CASSYVGDNEQFF. The CDR3 DNA reads as TGTGCCAGCAGTTACGTGGGAGACAATGAGCAGTTCTTC.